This T cell receptor beta chain was identified in a study of control samples from healthy donors and cancer patients. Trimming cost V 0 bases and J 4 bases, with 7 bases left between them. The CDR3 totals 14 residues. The V gene's germline CDR1 is SGHDT and CDR2 YYEEEE. The method was immunoSEQ multiplex PCR; TCRdb's version includes in-frame clones alone and lacks a portion of them. The sample lists about 61,000 clones, 90% seen once, with around 6% in the top ten. The chain combines TRBV5-6 with TRBJ1-4, with D possibly being TRBD1 (5 bases). The TCR comes from a man aged 55 to 70 with colorectal cancer. What was sequenced was PBMCs. The CDR3 loop is CASSLGRVNEKLFF. As DNA, the CDR3 is TGTGCCAGCAGCTTGGGCAGGGTTAATGAAAAACTGTTTTTT. Full variable domain (remainder filled in from reference TRBV5-6 and TRBJ1-4): DAGVTQSPTHLIKTRGQQVTLRCSPKSGHDTVSWYQQALGQGPQFIFQYYEEEERQRGNFPDRFSGHQFPNYSSELNVNALLLGDSALYLCASSLGRVNEKLFFGSGTQLSVL.